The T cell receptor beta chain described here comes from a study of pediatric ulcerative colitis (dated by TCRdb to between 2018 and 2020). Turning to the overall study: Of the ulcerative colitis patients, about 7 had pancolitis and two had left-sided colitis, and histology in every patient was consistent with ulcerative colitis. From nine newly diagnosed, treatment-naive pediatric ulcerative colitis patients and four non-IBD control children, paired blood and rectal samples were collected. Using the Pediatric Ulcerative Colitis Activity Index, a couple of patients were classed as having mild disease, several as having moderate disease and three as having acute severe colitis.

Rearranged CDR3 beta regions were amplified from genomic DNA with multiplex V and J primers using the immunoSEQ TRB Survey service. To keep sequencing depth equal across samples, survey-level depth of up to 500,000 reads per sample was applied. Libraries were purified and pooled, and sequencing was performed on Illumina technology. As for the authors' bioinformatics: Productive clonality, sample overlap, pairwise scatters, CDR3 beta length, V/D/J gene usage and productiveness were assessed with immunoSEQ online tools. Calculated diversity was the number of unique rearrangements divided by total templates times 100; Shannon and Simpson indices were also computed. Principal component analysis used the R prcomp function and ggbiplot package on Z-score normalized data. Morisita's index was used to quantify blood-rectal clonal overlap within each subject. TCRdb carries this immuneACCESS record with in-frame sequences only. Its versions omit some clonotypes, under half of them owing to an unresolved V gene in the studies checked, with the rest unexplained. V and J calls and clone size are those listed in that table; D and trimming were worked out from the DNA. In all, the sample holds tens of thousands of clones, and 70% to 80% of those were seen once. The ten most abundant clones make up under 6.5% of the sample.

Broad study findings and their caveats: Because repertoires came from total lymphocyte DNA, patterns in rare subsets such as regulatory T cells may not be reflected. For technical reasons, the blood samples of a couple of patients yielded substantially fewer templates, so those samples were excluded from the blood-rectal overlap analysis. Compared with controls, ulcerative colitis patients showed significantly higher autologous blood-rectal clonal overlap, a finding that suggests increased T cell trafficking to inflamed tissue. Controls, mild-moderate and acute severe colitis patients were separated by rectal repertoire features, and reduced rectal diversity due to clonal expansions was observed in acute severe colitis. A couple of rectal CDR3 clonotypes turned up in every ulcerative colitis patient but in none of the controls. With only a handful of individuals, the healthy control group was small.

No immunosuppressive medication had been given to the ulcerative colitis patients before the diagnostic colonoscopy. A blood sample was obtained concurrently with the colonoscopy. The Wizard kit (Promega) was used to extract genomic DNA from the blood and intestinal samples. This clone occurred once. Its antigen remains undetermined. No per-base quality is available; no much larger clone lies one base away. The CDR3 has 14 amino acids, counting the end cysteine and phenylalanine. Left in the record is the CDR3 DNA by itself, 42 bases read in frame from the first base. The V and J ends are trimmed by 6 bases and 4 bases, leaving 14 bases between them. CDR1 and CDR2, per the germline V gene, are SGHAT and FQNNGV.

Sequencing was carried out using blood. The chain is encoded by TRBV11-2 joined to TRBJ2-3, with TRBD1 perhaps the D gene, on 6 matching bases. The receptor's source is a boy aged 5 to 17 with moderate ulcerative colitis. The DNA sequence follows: TGTGCCAGCAGGTGGGGCAGGGGCCCAGATACGCAGTATTTT. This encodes CASRWGRGPDTQYF.